This T cell receptor (beta chain) was found in a study of beta chain features in type 1 diabetes. Reverse transcribing all isolated RNA meant expressed TCRB transcripts were sequenced. Only in-frame clones appear in the TCRdb table, and some are missing; sequencing was by immunoSEQ multiplex PCR. There are around 240,000 clones in the sample; 16% occur only once, and approximately 0.086% lies in the top ten. V dropped 8 bases and J dropped 5; count of bases not matched to a gene: 12. The CDR3 is made up of 15 amino acids. CDR1 is MGHDK and CDR2 is SYGVNS in the germline V gene. There are a few counts of this clone. Its specificity is unknown. Overall study results and limits: All four CD4+ subsets from Type 1 diabetes patients carried moderately but significantly shorter TCRB CDR3s.

The sequenced sample consisted of naive CD4+ T cells from blood. The TCR was taken from a man aged 25 to 45 with type 1 diabetes. This rearrangement joins TRBV25-1 to TRBJ2-5, with 9 positions matching TRBD2. In DNA, the CDR3 is TGTGCCAGCTCCGAGGGGGCTAGCGGGGTTGAGACCCAGTACTTC. Amino acid sequence: CASSEGASGVETQYF.